Each of the 27 T cell receptor beta chains below was sequenced from the same sample in a study of T cells in Graves' hyperthyroidism and ophthalmopathy. Amplification targeted TCR beta CDR3 regions from RNA transcripts. The HTBI set primed first-round TCR CDR3 RT-PCR. TCRdb analysed the multiplex PCR reads with MiXCR anew, one entry per CDR3 protein. The data hold roughly 580,000 distinct CDR3 sequences, with around 42% observed a single time. The sequenced sample was peripheral blood or thyroid tissue (not recorded which). These receptors were obtained from a woman under 30 with Graves' hyperthyroidism.

Turning to this clonotype: A much larger clone sits a single nucleotide away, making a read error possible. This chain connects TRBV9 to TRBJ1-2; D is possibly TRBD1 (5 bases). The CDR3 has 15 amino acids. V gave up 4 bases and J gave up 4 bases, with 17 bases separating them. Germline V CDR1 and CDR2: SGDLS, YYNGEE. The CDR3 loop reads CASSFRGSRLYGYTF. The CDR3 DNA sequence: TGTGCCAGCAGCTTCCGGGGCAGCCGACTCTATGGCTACACCTTC. Combining the CDR3 with reference TRBV9 and TRBJ1-2 gives the whole variable domain DSGVTQTPKHLITATGQRVTLRCSPRSGDLSVYWYQQSLDQGLQFLIQYYNGEERAKGNILERFSAQQFPDLHSELNLSSLELGDSALYFCASSFRGSRLYGYTFGSGTRLTVV.

This clonotype was observed many times. The J gene is TRBJ2-5, the V gene TRBV7-9, with D perhaps matching TRBD2 (5 bases). Germline values: CDR1 SEHNR, CDR2 FQNEAQ (reference sequence). V lost 1 base and J lost 5, with 11 bases in between. There are 14 residues in the CDR3. In nucleotides, the CDR3 is TGTGCCAGCAGCTTAGGGACTTCTCTTGAGACCCAGTACTTC. Translated: CASSLGTSLETQYF.

As regards this clonotype: This may arise from a read error, as a much more abundant clone is one base away. CDR3 in amino acids: CSATGWGETYEQYF. The CDR3 nucleotides are TGCAGTGCTACCGGGTGGGGGGAGACCTACGAGCAGTACTTC. The V call is TRBV20-1, the J call TRBJ2-7; a weak D match, TRBD2 (6 bases). Per germline, CDR1 DFQATT and CDR2 SNEGSKA (reference sequence). The ends were cut back, 4 bases at V and 2 bases at J, with 15 bases in the middle. CDR3 length equals 14 residues.

The chain links TRBV2 to TRBJ1-4; D possibly corresponds to TRBD1 (5 bases). Trimming removed 8 bases at V and 11 bases at J, with 9 bases between. The CDR3 loop spans 10 amino acids. Germline lookup yields CDR1 SNHLY and CDR2 FYNNEI. CDR3 residues: CASQEGKLFF. DNA for the CDR3: TGTGCCAGCCAGGAGGGGAAACTGTTTTTT.

Note on this clonotype: The junction departs from the called germline gene at one end, perhaps through a read error. The chain is built from TRBV7-8 and TRBJ2-7; 9 nucleotides line up with TRBD2. This CDR3 has 15 amino acids. The germline gives CDR1 SGHVS, CDR2 FQNEAQ. This CDR3 reads CASSQTGLAGNEQYF. The CDR3 nucleotides read TGCGCCAGCAGCCAAACGGGACTAGCAGGTAACGAGCAGTACTTC.

This sequence joins TRBV19 and TRBJ1-6; no definite D call. The germline gives CDR1 LNHDA, CDR2 SQIVND (reference sequence). The CDR3 has 13 amino acids. The germline V and J ends were trimmed by 6 bases and 7 bases, with 10 bases remaining between them. The CDR3 here is CASREVPNSPLHF. The CDR3 DNA is TGTGCCAGTAGGGAGGTACCGAATTCACCCCTCCACTTT. The complete variable domain, with remaining parts taken from reference TRBV19 and TRBJ1-6, reads DGGITQSPKYLFRKEGQNVTLSCEQNLNHDAMYWYRQDPGQGLRLIYYSQIVNDFQKGDIAEGYSVSREKKESFPLTVTSAQKNPTAFYLCASREVPNSPLHFGNGTRLTVT.

The V and J genes are TRBV7-9 and TRBJ2-2; TRBD2 is a possible D gene (5 bases). Germline V lookup: CDR1 SEHNR, CDR2 FQNEAQ (reference sequence). CDR3 size: 11 residues. The V end was cut by 6 bases, the J end by 6 bases, with 5 bases between. The CDR3 DNA is TGTGCCAGCAGGGAGGCCGGGGAGCTGTTTTTT. Residues: CASREAGELFF.

This clonotype was seen a few times. V gene TRBV25-1 combines with J gene TRBJ1-1, with 10 bases lining up with TRBD1. The germline V gene has CDR1 MGHDK and CDR2 SYGVNS. V shed 6 bases, J shed 4 bases, and the junction held 2 bases outside the gene matches. The CDR3 sequence is 13 residues long. This chain's CDR3 is CASRDRGSTEAFF. CDR3 nucleotides: TGTGCCAGCAGGGACAGGGGGAGCACTGAAGCTTTCTTT.

The chain joins TRBV29-1 to TRBJ1-4, with D unclear. This CDR3 has 13 residues. With 3 bases removed from V and 5 bases from J, the gap between germline ends came to 10 bases. Germline V gene lookup returns CDR1 SQVTM and CDR2 ANQGSEA. In DNA, the CDR3 is TGCAGCGTTGAGCGGCAGAGGAATGAAAAACTGTTTTTT. Its protein product is CSVERQRNEKLFF. Together with reference TRBV29-1 and TRBJ1-4, the CDR3 gives the full variable domain: SAVISQKPSRDICQRGTSLTIQCQVDSQVTMMFWYRQQPGQSLTLIATANQGSEATYESGFVIDKFPISRPNLTFSTLTVSNMSPEDSSIYLCSVERQRNEKLFFGSGTQLSVL.

As to this clonotype: Compared with germline, one end of the junction differs, possibly owing to a read error. The rearrangement links TRBV4-3 to TRBJ1-2; no definite D call. CDR1 is LGHNA, CDR2 YSLEER, per germline. The CDR3 length is 15 residues. The CDR3 loop reads CAGSQVGNRPGGYTF. CDR3 nucleotides: TGCGCCGGCAGCCAAGTCGGGAATCGGCCGGGTGGCTACACCTTC.

This clonotype was counted many times. The genes are TRBV24-1 and TRBJ1-5; TRBD1 is a possible D gene (5 bases). CDR3 length: 15 residues. The V end was cut by 5 bases, the J end by 4 bases, with 14 bases between. Germline CDR1 reads KGHDR; CDR2 reads SFDVKD. CDR3 sequence reads: CATSGGTDSNQPQHF. The CDR3 nucleotides read TGTGCCACCAGTGGCGGGACGGACTCTAATCAGCCCCAGCATTTT.

The V call is TRBV5-1, the J call TRBJ2-5; TRBD1 or TRBD2 may be the D gene (7 bases each). The germline V gene has CDR1 SGHRS and CDR2 YFSETQ. CDR3 length equals 15 residues. Trimming stripped 6 bases from V and 3 bases from J, with 18 bases between. The CDR3 DNA reads as TGCGCCAGCAATTGGGGAGGGGGCGCCGAAGAGACCCAGTACTTC. This gives the protein CASNWGGGAEETQYF. Looking up the rest from reference TRBV5-1 and TRBJ2-5 gives the full variable domain: KAGVTQTPRYLIKTRGQQVTLSCSPISGHRSVSWYQQTPGQGLQFLFEYFSETQRNKGNFPGRFSGRQFSNSRSEMNVSTLELGDSALYLCASNWGGGAEETQYFGPGTRLLVL.

The chain combines TRBV7-6 with TRBJ2-7; 8 positions agree with TRBD1. The trim removed 4 bases at V and 3 bases at J, leaving 2 bases unmatched. The CDR3 runs 13 residues. Germline V gene sequence: CDR1 SGHVS, CDR2 FNYEAQ. The CDR3 spells CASSWGQDYEQYF. DNA of the CDR3: TGTGCCAGCAGCTGGGGACAGGACTACGAGCAGTACTTC.

Concerning this clonotype: A much larger clone is a single base away; this may be a read error. This CDR3 fails to terminate in the conserved phenylalanine or tryptophan, so it likely reflects a read error. The chain couples TRBV10-3 to TRBJ2-7; tentative D call: TRBD1 (5 bases). The CDR3 is made up of 15 amino acids. From germline, CDR1 is ENHRY and CDR2 SYGVKD. Trimming took 0 bases from V and 0 from J, leaving 9 bases between them. The CDR3 loop reads CAISESQGSSYEQYL. CDR3 nucleotides: TGTGCCATCAGTGAGTCGCAGGGCAGCTCCTACGAGCAGTACCTC.

This clonotype turned up a few times. The chain is built from TRBV7-9 and TRBJ1-1; D gene ambiguous. V was pared by 2 bases and J by 3 bases, with 13 bases between. This CDR3 has 15 residues. Germline CDR1 is SEHNR and CDR2 is FQNEAQ (reference sequence). CDR3 amino acids: CASSLRPRRDTEAFF. The CDR3 nucleotides are TGTGCCAGCAGCTTACGGCCCCGAAGAGACACTGAAGCTTTCTTT.

The chain recombines TRBV7-6 with TRBJ2-7; D unclear. CDR1 is SGHVS, CDR2 FNYEAQ, per germline. V was shortened by 6 bases and J by 12 bases, with 12 bases between the two germline ends. The CDR3 extends over 10 amino acids. Written as DNA, the CDR3 is TGTGCCAGCAGTTACTCGAGTGGGTACTTC. This sequence encodes CASSYSSGYF.

The chain links TRBV11-2 to TRBJ1-3, with D uncertain. The CDR3 runs 13 residues. Germline V CDR1 and CDR2: SGHAT, FQNNGV. V gave up 11 bases and J gave up 4 bases, with 15 bases separating them. This CDR3 is CAWSWVSGNTIYF. CDR3 coding DNA: TGTGCCTGGAGTTGGGTGTCGGGAAACACCATATATTTT.

This clonotype was recorded many times. This sequence joins TRBV2 and TRBJ1-2; 9 nucleotides match TRBD1. CDR1 SNHLY and CDR2 FYNNEI come from the germline V gene. Trimming removed 5 bases from V and 4 bases from J; junction bases left unmatched: 5. This CDR3 is 14 amino acids long. CDR3 region: CASSPGTGFYGYTF. The DNA of the CDR3 is TGTGCCAGCAGTCCCGGGACAGGGTTCTATGGCTACACCTTC.

The chain recombines TRBV15 with TRBJ1-6; the D is unclear. CDR1 is LNHNV, CDR2 YYDKDF, per germline (reference sequence). This CDR3 region has 18 residues. Trimming shortened V by 0 bases and J by 0 bases, and 12 bases separated the two germline ends. As DNA, the CDR3 is TGTGCCACCAGCAGAGATATTACAGAAAGCTCCTATAATTCACCCCTCCACTTT. Its protein is CATSRDITESSYNSPLHF.

This rearrangement joins TRBV7-9 to TRBJ2-5; D ambiguous. The end of the DNA aligns better with TRBJ2-7, so the J call may be wrong. Germline V gene lookup returns CDR1 SEHNR and CDR2 FQNEAQ (reference sequence). The CDR3 length is 12 residues. CDR3 residues: CASSLCGNEQYF. For the CDR3, the DNA is TGTGCCAGCAGCTTATGTGGGAACGAGCAGTACTTC.

The sample holds a few counts of this clonotype. This chain links TRBV7-2 with TRBJ1-3; D gene uncertain. Between the trimmed V and J ends, which lost 2 bases and 4 bases, there was a span of 9 bases. The CDR3 consists of 14 residues. Germline CDR1 reads SGHTA; CDR2 reads FQGNSA. CDR3 nucleotide sequence: TGTGCCAGCAGCTTATGGGGAAGAGGAAACACCATATATTTT. Translation: CASSLWGRGNTIYF. The whole variable domain, remainder taken from reference TRBV7-2 and TRBJ1-3, is GAGVSQSPSNKVTEKGKDVELRCDPISGHTALYWYRQSLGQGLEFLIYFQGNSAPDKSGLPSDRFSAERTGGSVSTLTIQRTQQEDSAVYLCASSLWGRGNTIYFGEGSWLTVV.

This clonotype was detected once. A much larger clone is a single base away; this may be a read error. The chain employs TRBV2 and TRBJ1-5; D perhaps matches TRBD1 (5 bases). Germline CDR1 SNHLY, CDR2 FYNNEI. The CDR3 covers 13 residues. The CDR3 DNA sequence: TGTGCCAGCACCAGGGACGTGGGTCAGCCCCGGCATTTT. Translation: CASTRDVGQPRHF.

This clonotype has at least ten counts. V is TRBV29-1 and J is TRBJ2-7; D is undetermined. V lost 4 bases to trimming and J lost 0 bases, with 7 bases between them. The CDR3 length is 12 residues. The germline gives CDR1 SQVTM, CDR2 ANQGSEA. The CDR3 DNA is TGCAGCGTTGGTCATACCTCCTACGAGCAGTACTTC. It encodes CSVGHTSYEQYF.

This sequence joins TRBV11-1 and TRBJ2-7; weak D call: TRBD1 (6 bases). Trimming took 7 bases from V and 4 from J, leaving 11 bases between them. This CDR3 has 12 amino acids. Germline CDR1 and CDR2: SGHAT and FQDESV (reference sequence). CDR3 sequence reads: CASTLTGYEQYF. In DNA form, the CDR3 reads TGTGCCAGCACCCTGACAGGTTACGAGCAGTACTTC.

V usage is TRBV20-1 and J usage is TRBJ2-7; possible D gene TRBD1, 6 bases. The V end lost 0 bases, the J end lost 0 bases, and 15 bases lay between the germline ends. This CDR3 has 16 amino acids. CDR1 and CDR2 (germline): DFQATT, SNEGSKA (reference sequence). The CDR3 DNA sequence: TGCAGTGCTAGAGACCGGGTCAGGGGATTCTCCTACGAGCAGTACTTC. Protein: CSARDRVRGFSYEQYF.

This chain joins TRBV11-2 and TRBJ1-1; 9 bases agree with TRBD1. Germline V CDR1 and CDR2: SGHAT, FQNNGV. V was clipped by 6 bases and J by 3 bases; unmatched bases: 2. The CDR3 covers 13 residues. CDR3 amino acids: CASRGTGYTEAFF. DNA of the CDR3: TGTGCCAGCAGGGGGACAGGGTACACTGAAGCTTTCTTT.

This chain uses TRBV28 with TRBJ2-2; 12 nucleotides agree with TRBD2. The CDR3 is 16 residues long. Per the germline V gene, CDR1 is MDHEN and CDR2 is SYDVKM. The J segment lost 4 bases and the V segment lost 6 bases, leaving 6 bases of the junction unmatched. Written as DNA, the CDR3 is TGTGCCAGCAGATACGGACTAGCGGGACGCACCGGGGAGCTGTTTTTT. Protein sequence: CASRYGLAGRTGELFF.